This note documents a single TCR beta chain sequence. Sequencing used immunoSEQ multiplex PCR; TCRdb keeps in-frame clones, though not all of them. The sample consists of more than 250,000 clones, 92% of them appearing once. This sample was included in a study of blood T cell repertoires in COVID-19. V dropped 6 bases and J dropped 6; count of bases not matched to a gene: 3. CDR1 and CDR2 from the germline V gene are MNHEY and SVGAGI. The CDR3 spans 13 residues. The receptor's source is a woman in her 30s who had recovered from COVID-19. The V and J genes are TRBV6-5 and TRBJ2-3, with TRBD2 identical over 10 bases. The sample taken for sequencing was PBMCs or T cells enriched from blood (not recorded which). The CDR3 reads CASRVAGGDTQYF. The DNA for the CDR3 is TGTGCCAGCAGGGTAGCGGGAGGTGATACGCAGTATTTT.